This note documents a single T cell receptor beta chain sequence. Antigen: not known. Using 200 ng DNA, around 30,000 T cell genomes, the sorted-subset replicate PCRs were run. TCRdb's table, derived via immunoSEQ multiplex PCR, lists solely in-frame clones and lacks some. Among approximately 1,500,000 clones listed, roughly 95% were seen once. The trim removed 4 bases at V and 6 bases at J, leaving 9 bases unmatched. Looked up from germline, CDR1 is KGHSH and CDR2 is LQKENI. CDR3 length: 15 amino acids. The sample belongs to a study of shared clonotypes between healthy human individuals. In the study overall: A couple of women and a few men aged 18 to 49 served as donors. Study outcomes and limitations: A generally larger estimated richness was seen in naive subsets than in memory subsets.

The CD4+ fraction was divided into a CD45RA+ naive subset and a CD45RA-negative memory subset. This rearrangement joins TRBV18 to TRBJ2-5; TRBD1 matches at 9 bases. Specimen: naive CD4+ T cells sorted from blood. Subset indicated: CD45RA+ positively selected. This TCR was recovered from a man younger than 40 in good health. The CDR3 DNA reads as TGTGCCAGCTCACAAACAGGGGGCTCTATGAAGACCCAGTACTTC. Its protein product is CASSQTGGSMKTQYF.